One and the same sample provided the 16 T cell receptor beta chains below, sequenced in a study of shared clonotypes between healthy human individuals. The repertoire was sequenced with immunoSEQ multiplex PCR; TCRdb's copy has only in-frame clones and lacks some. The sample lists about 2.4 million clones, under 95% seen once, with roughly 0.36% in the top ten. What was sequenced was naive CD4+ T cells from PBMCs. Subset denoted: CD45RA+ positively selected. The receptors originated from a man between 18 and 35 years old in good health. Some clones in this sample may be carry-over from other donors' samples.

This clone came up once. The genes are TRBV21-1 and TRBJ2-6; TRBD2 is taken as the D call from the table, unchecked against the DNA. TRBV21-1 is a known pseudogene. This CDR3 comprises 18 residues. Here the CDR3 DNA reads TGTGCCAGCAGCAAAGAGAGGGCTCCTCTCTCTGGGGCCAACGTCCTGACTTTC. Protein: CASSKERAPLSGANVLTF.

On this clone: The same CDR3 also results from other DNA sequences found in this sample. The genes are TRBV7-9 and TRBJ2-3; no clear D gene. Looked up from germline, CDR1 is SEHNR and CDR2 is FQNEAQ (reference sequence). V lost 3 bases to trimming and J lost 3 bases, with 7 bases between them. The CDR3 has 13 amino acids. In DNA form, the CDR3 reads TGTGCCAGCAGCTTGGGTGGAACAGATACGCAGTATTTT. This encodes CASSLGGTDTQYF.

The chain carries TRBV9 and TRBJ2-5; D is ambiguous. Germline loops: CDR1 SGDLS, CDR2 YYNGEE. The V end lost 0 bases, the J end lost 5 bases, and 8 bases lay between the germline ends. The CDR3 consists of 13 residues. The CDR3 DNA is TGTGCCAGCAGCGTAGAGATCGCGGAGACCCAGTACTTC. This gives the protein CASSVEIAETQYF.

This chain links TRBV11-2 with TRBJ2-1; 7 bases are a match to TRBD1. V was clipped by 5 bases and J by 7 bases; unmatched bases: 8. The germline CDR1 and CDR2 sequences are SGHAT and FQNNGV. The CDR3 extends over 14 amino acids. CDR3 in DNA: TGTGCCAGCAGCCCAACGACAGGGAAGAATGAGCAGTTCTTC. This translates into CASSPTTGKNEQFF.

This chain uses TRBV29-1 with TRBJ1-1; D is possibly TRBD1 (5 bases). Between the trimmed V and J ends, which lost 6 bases and 8 bases, there was a span of 19 bases. The CDR3 is made up of 13 amino acids. Germline assignment: CDR1 SQVTM and CDR2 ANQGSEA. CDR3 residues: CSVESGRDYEAFF. The CDR3 DNA follows: TGCAGCGTCGAATCGGGGCGGGATTACGAAGCTTTCTTT.

The V gene is TRBV5-1, the J gene TRBJ2-5; possibly TRBD1 or TRBD2 for D (5 bases each). V was clipped by 4 bases and J by 0 bases, with 7 bases between them. The CDR3 is made up of 13 amino acids. Germline V gene data show CDR1 as SGHRS and CDR2 as YFSETQ. The CDR3: CASSRDHQETQYF. The CDR3 DNA sequence: TGCGCCAGCAGCCGGGACCACCAAGAGACCCAGTACTTC.

The rearrangement joins TRBV27 to TRBJ1-1; no clear D. The CDR3 has 17 residues. From germline, CDR1 is MNHEY and CDR2 SMNVEV (reference sequence). Trimming shortened V by 5 bases and J by 0 bases, and 19 bases separated the two germline ends. The CDR3 protein is CASSTRGGVTMNTEAFF. The CDR3 DNA reads TGTGCCAGCAGTACCAGAGGTGGGGTTACCATGAACACTGAAGCTTTCTTT.

CDR3 bases: TGTGCCAGCAGTTTTCCCCTTAGTTTCTGGGTCCGCGAGCAGTACTTC. It encodes CASSFPLSFWVREQYF. The chain links TRBV28 to TRBJ2-7; D remains ambiguous. From germline, CDR1 is MDHEN and CDR2 SYDVKM. Trimming shortened V by 3 bases and J by 6 bases, and 21 bases separated the two germline ends. This CDR3 comprises 16 residues. The whole variable domain, remainder taken from reference TRBV28 and TRBJ2-7, is DVKVTQSSRYLVKRTGEKVFLECVQDMDHENMFWYRQDPGLGLRLIYFSYDVKMKEKGDIPEGYSVSREKKERFSLILESASTNQTSMYLCASSFPLSFWVREQYFGPGTRLTVT.

A remark on this clone: In the same sample, other DNA sequences code for this CDR3. This sequence joins TRBV7-9 and TRBJ2-2, with D uncertain. Germline CDR1 is SEHNR and CDR2 is FQNEAQ (reference sequence). The CDR3 runs to 13 residues. The ends were cut back, 2 bases at V and 2 bases at J, with 3 bases in the middle. CDR3 coding DNA: TGTGCCAGCAGCTTATCAAACACCGGGGAGCTGTTTTTT. Its translation: CASSLSNTGELFF.

The chain carries TRBV7-9 and TRBJ2-3, with D possibly TRBD2 on 5 matching bases. Germline CDR1 reads SEHNR; CDR2 reads FQNEAQ (reference sequence). This CDR3 comprises 13 residues. V shed 5 bases and J shed 8 bases, with 14 bases lying between them. The CDR3: CASSPGVRGTQYF. CDR3 in DNA: TGTGCCAGCAGCCCCGGGGTTCGCGGTACGCAGTATTTT.

The rearrangement joins TRBV5-1 to TRBJ2-2, with 8 bases matching TRBD1. CDR1 and CDR2 (germline): SGHRS, YFSETQ. V trimming: 4 bases; J trimming: 0 bases; junction bases outside the gene matches: 5. The CDR3 consists of 16 residues. The CDR3 DNA reads TGCGCCAGCAGCATTGGACAGGGCCCGAACACCGGGGAGCTGTTTTTT. Translated: CASSIGQGPNTGELFF.

As concerns this clone: Other nucleotide sequences from this sample produce the same CDR3. The rearrangement uses TRBV6-5 and TRBJ1-5; D gene ambiguous. V was cut by 3 bases and J by 3 bases, with 6 bases left in between. CDR1 is MNHEY, CDR2 SVGAGI, per germline. The CDR3 loop spans 13 amino acids. CDR3 in amino acids: CASSYLPNQPQHF. CDR3 nucleotides: TGTGCCAGCAGTTATCTCCCCAATCAGCCCCAGCATTTT.

This rearrangement joins TRBV21-1 to TRBJ2-7. TRBV21-1 is a pseudogene segment. The length of the CDR3 is 11 residues. Written as DNA, the CDR3 is TGTGCCCAGCCTGTCTGGGACGAGCAGTACTTC. This gives the protein CAQPVWDEQYF.

The V call is TRBV29-1, the J call TRBJ2-5; possible D gene TRBD2, 6 bases. CDR3 length: 13 residues. The germline gives CDR1 SQVTM, CDR2 ANQGSEA. V gave up 2 bases and J gave up 4 bases, with 11 bases separating them. CDR3 sequence reads: CSVELLGGETQYF. In DNA form, the CDR3 reads TGCAGCGTTGAACTTCTCGGGGGAGAGACCCAGTACTTC.

V gene TRBV2 combines with J gene TRBJ2-7, with a tentative D call TRBD1 (5 bases). CDR1 is SNHLY, CDR2 FYNNEI, per germline. This CDR3 comprises 13 residues. Trimming pared 4 bases from V and 4 bases from J, leaving 11 bases between. CDR3 residues: CASSVQGTYEQYF. The CDR3 nucleotides are TGTGCCAGCAGTGTCCAGGGTACGTACGAGCAGTACTTC.

The chain recombines TRBV5-1 with TRBJ2-1; possible D gene TRBD1, 6 bases. This CDR3 spans 16 amino acids. The germline gives CDR1 SGHRS, CDR2 YFSETQ. V dropped 4 bases and J dropped 0 bases, with 14 bases sitting between them. The CDR3 is CASSLGQPSSYNEQFF. The DNA of the CDR3 is TGCGCCAGCAGCCTAGGACAGCCGAGCTCCTACAATGAGCAGTTCTTC.